The 3 T cell receptor beta chains in this list originate from one sample, sequenced in a study of blood T cell repertoires in COVID-19. Repertoires were generated with immunoSEQ multiplex PCR, while TCRdb's copy carries only in-frame clones and drops some. This table holds about 190,000 clones, roughly 88% found once. Specimen: PBMCs or T cells enriched from blood (not recorded which). These receptor sequences come from a man in his forties or fifties with acute COVID-19.

J is TRBJ2-3 and V is TRBV5-6, with D unresolved. CDR3 length equals 13 residues. Trimming removed 1 base from V and 4 bases from J, with 7 bases in between. Germline CDR1 reads SGHDT; CDR2 reads YYEEEE. This CDR3 is CASSLLFPDTQYF. The CDR3 DNA reads as TGTGCCAGCAGCTTGCTCTTCCCAGATACGCAGTATTTT.

The genes are TRBV30 and TRBJ2-7; D gene ambiguous. V was shortened by 2 bases and J by 2 bases, with 7 bases between the two germline ends. Germline values: CDR1 GTSNPN, CDR2 SVGIG (reference sequence). The CDR3 runs 12 residues. In nucleotides, the CDR3 is TGTGCCTGGAGTCCCACTGCCTACGAGCAGTACTTC. Residues: CAWSPTAYEQYF. Filled out from reference TRBV30 and TRBJ2-7, the complete variable domain reads SQTIHQWPATLVQPVGSPLSLECTVEGTSNPNLYWYRQAAGRGLQLLFYSVGIGQISSEVPQNLSASRPQDRQFILSSKKLLLSDSGFYLCAWSPTAYEQYFGPGTRLTVT.

This clone was recorded a few times. J is TRBJ1-4 and V is TRBV6-1; 7 bases are shared with TRBD1. V trimming: 1 base; J trimming: 8 bases; junction bases outside the gene matches: 10. Germline V gene lookup returns CDR1 MNHNS and CDR2 SASEGT. The CDR3 has 16 amino acids. The CDR3 bases are TGTGCCAGCAGTGAAGGTCGATACAGGGGATACGAAAAACTGTTTTTT. The encoded protein is CASSEGRYRGYEKLFF.